These 6 T cell receptor beta chains came from one sample sequenced in a study of blood T cell repertoires in COVID-19. Data came from immunoSEQ multiplex PCR; TCRdb stores just in-frame clones and leaves some out. The data hold 650,000 to 800,000 clones, with 70% to 90% observed a single time. Sequenced: peripheral blood. These receptors all stem from a woman aged 18 to 35 with acute or convalescent COVID-19.

This clone appeared a single time. The genes are TRBV18 and TRBJ2-4; 10 positions agree with TRBD1. In germline, CDR1 is KGHSH, CDR2 LQKENI. The CDR3 is 13 amino acids. V shed 8 bases, J shed 10 bases, and the junction held 8 bases outside the gene matches. The CDR3 DNA reads TGTGCCAGCACCAAGGACAGGGGGACAATTCAGTACTTC. Translation gives CASTKDRGTIQYF.

The chain is built from TRBV25-1 and TRBJ1-2, with D hard to call. The germline V gene encodes CDR1 MGHDK and CDR2 SYGVNS. This CDR3 has 14 amino acids. V was cut by 5 bases and J by 5 bases, with 15 bases left in between. CDR3 sequence (DNA): TGTGCCAGCAGTAGTACCAGGATTCCTTATGGCTACACCTTC. Translating it yields CASSSTRIPYGYTF.

The chain joins TRBV19 to TRBJ1-2, with 11 positions matching TRBD1. Trimming cost V 2 bases and J 10 bases; bases outside gene matches: 3. Germline CDR1 is LNHDA and CDR2 is SQIVND (reference sequence). The CDR3 has 13 amino acids. The CDR3 DNA is TGTGCCAGTAGTATATGGGACAGGGGGGACTACACCTTC. Amino acid sequence: CASSIWDRGDYTF.

In this sample, this clone turned up a few times. This sequence joins TRBV6-6 and TRBJ2-2, with D perhaps matching TRBD2 (5 bases). The CDR3 has 15 residues. V lost 2 bases and J lost 5, with 12 bases in between. Germline CDR1 is MNHNY and CDR2 is SVGAGI (reference sequence). Written as DNA, the CDR3 is TGTGCCAGCAGTTACATTCTAGCAGGTACCGGGGAGCTGTTTTTT. This translates into CASSYILAGTGELFF.

The chain has TRBV5-1 and TRBJ2-7; D unresolved. The germline V and J ends were trimmed by 3 bases and 2 bases, with 9 bases remaining between them. This CDR3 region has 13 residues. Germline V gene data show CDR1 as SGHRS and CDR2 as YFSETQ. CDR3 nucleotides: TGCGCCAGCAGCTGGAACACAGCCTACGAGCAGTACTTC. Translation gives CASSWNTAYEQYF. The full variable domain, with the rest looked up from reference TRBV5-1 and TRBJ2-7, is KAGVTQTPRYLIKTRGQQVTLSCSPISGHRSVSWYQQTPGQGLQFLFEYFSETQRNKGNFPGRFSGRQFSNSRSEMNVSTLELGDSALYLCASSWNTAYEQYFGPGTRLTVT.

The rearrangement links TRBV2 to TRBJ1-1, with D uncertain. Germline CDR1 and CDR2: SNHLY and FYNNEI. V shed 5 bases and J shed 10 bases, with 20 bases lying between them. This CDR3 comprises 14 residues. CDR3 DNA: TGTGCCAGCAGTTCCTCCCCCCGGGAGGGCACAGCTTTCTTT. Protein sequence: CASSSSPREGTAFF.